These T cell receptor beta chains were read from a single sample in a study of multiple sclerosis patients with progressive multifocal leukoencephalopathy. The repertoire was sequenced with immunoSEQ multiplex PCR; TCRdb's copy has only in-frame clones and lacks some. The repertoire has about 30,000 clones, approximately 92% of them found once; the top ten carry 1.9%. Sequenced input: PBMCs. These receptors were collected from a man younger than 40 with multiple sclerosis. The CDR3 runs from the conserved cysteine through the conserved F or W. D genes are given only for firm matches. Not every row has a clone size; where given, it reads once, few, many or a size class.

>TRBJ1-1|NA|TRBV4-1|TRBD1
TGCGCCAGCAGCCAAGCCGGGACAGGGGGCCCGAACACTGAAGCTTTCTTT
CASSQAGTGGPNTEAFF
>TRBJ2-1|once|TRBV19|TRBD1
TGTGCCAGTAGTATTAACCCGCCCGGGACAGGGTCTGAGCAGTTCTTC
CASSINPPGTGSEQFF
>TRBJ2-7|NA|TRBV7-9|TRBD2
TGTGCCAGCAGCTTCAGACTAGCGGGAGAGGGCGAGCAGTACTTC
CASSFRLAGEGEQYF
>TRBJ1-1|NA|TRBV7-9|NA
TGTGCCAGCAGCTTAGGGGGAGGGGCATTCTTT
CASSLGGGAFF
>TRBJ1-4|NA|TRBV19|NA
TGTGCCAGTAAGAGCAGACCCTTTAATGAAAAACTGTTTTTT
CASKSRPFNEKLFF
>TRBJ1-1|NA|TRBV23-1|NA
TGCGCCAGCAGTAAAAGGGAGGTCACTGAAGCTTTCTTT
CASSKREVTEAFF
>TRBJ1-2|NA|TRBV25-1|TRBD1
TGTGCCAGCAGTGAATTAAGGGACAGACGCCTCTATGGCTACACCTTC
CASSELRDRRLYGYTF
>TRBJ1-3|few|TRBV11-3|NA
TGTGCCAGCAGCTTAGAGTCTGGAAACACCATATATTTT
CASSLESGNTIYF
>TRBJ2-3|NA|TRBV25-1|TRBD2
TGTGCCAGCAGTTCGGGAGGGCGCACAGATACGCAGTATTTT
CASSSGGRTDTQYF
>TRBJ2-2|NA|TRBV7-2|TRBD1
TGTGCCAGCAGCTCCCTAACAGGGGGCGACTTGAACACCGGGGAGCTGTTTTTT
CASSSLTGGDLNTGELFF
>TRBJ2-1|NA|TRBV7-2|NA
TGTGCCAGCAGCGCAGCTGGCTACAATGAGCAGTTCTTC
CASSAAGYNEQFF
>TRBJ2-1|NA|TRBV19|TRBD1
TGTGCCACGGGACAGGGGGGTGAGCAGTTCTTC
CATGQGGEQFF
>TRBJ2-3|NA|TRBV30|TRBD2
TGTGCCTGGAGGACTAGCGGGGGTGTTAGCACAGATACGCAGTATTTC
CAWRTSGGVSTDTQYF
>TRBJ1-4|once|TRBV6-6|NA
TGTGCCAGCAGTTGGACCAGGCGGACTAATGAAAAACTGTTTTTT
CASSWTRRTNEKLFF
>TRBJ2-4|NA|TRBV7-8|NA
TGTGCCAGCAGCTTAAGAATAGACGGCGGGACTGCCAAAAACATTCAGTACTTC
CASSLRIDGGTAKNIQYF
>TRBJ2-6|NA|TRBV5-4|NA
TGTGCCAGCAGCTGGGATTCTGGGGCCAACGTCCTGACTTTC
CASSWDSGANVLTF
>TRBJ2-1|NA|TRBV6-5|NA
NA
CASSSSFRNEQFF
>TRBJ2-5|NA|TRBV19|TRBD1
TGTGCCAGTAGTATCCCAACCTTGACAGGGGGGGAGACCCAGTACTTC
CASSIPTLTGGETQYF
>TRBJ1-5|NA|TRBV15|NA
TGTGCCACCAGCAGAGAATGGGGGAATCAGCCCCAGCATTTT
CATSREWGNQPQHF
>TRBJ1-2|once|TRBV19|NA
TGTGCCAGTAGTAGCCGGGGAGGGGACTATGGCTACACCTTC
CASSSRGGDYGYTF
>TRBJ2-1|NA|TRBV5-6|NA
TGTGCCAGCAGCTTGGATTACAATGAGCAGTTCTTC
CASSLDYNEQFF
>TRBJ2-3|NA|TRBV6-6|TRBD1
TGTGCCAGCAGGGAACAGGGGGTGGGAGATACGCAGTATTTT
CASREQGVGDTQYF
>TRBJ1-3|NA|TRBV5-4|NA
TGTGCCAGCAGCATCGGGAGTAACACCATATATTTT
CASSIGSNTIYF
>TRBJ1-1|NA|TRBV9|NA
TGTGCCAGCAGCGTGGGGGGGTTTTTGAACACTGAAGCTTTCTTT
CASSVGGFLNTEAFF
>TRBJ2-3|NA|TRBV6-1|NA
TGTGCCAGCAGGGGGGCAGGGGAGAATACGCAGTATTTT
CASRGAGENTQYF
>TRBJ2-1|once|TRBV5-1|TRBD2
TGCGCCAGCAGCCTGACTAGCGGGTCCTACAATGAGCAGTTCTTC
CASSLTSGSYNEQFF
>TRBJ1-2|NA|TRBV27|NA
TGTGCCAGCAGTAATACGGGAAGGGCAGGAAGCTACACCTTC
CASSNTGRAGSYTF
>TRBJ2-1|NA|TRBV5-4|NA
TGTGCCAGCAGCTTGGAACTCCCCCCTACTGAGCAGTTCTTC
CASSLELPPTEQFF
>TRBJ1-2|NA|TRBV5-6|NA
TGTGCCAGCAGCTTGCGCTGGGAATTAGACTATGGCTACACCTTC
CASSLRWELDYGYTF
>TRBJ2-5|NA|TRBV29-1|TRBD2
TGCAGCGTTGAGTCGCTAGCGGGAGGTCGAGAGACCCAGTACTTC
CSVESLAGGRETQYF
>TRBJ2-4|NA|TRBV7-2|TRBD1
TGTGCCAGCAGCTTAGCGAAGGGGACAGTTAGAGGAAACATTCAGTACTTC
CASSLAKGTVRGNIQYF
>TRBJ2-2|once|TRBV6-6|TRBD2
TGTGCCAGCAGATTAGCGGGAGGGTATAACACCGGGGAGCTGTTTTTT
CASRLAGGYNTGELFF
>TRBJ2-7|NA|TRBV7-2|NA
TGTGCCAGCAGCTTAACCCTAGAGCAGTACTTC
CASSLTLEQYF
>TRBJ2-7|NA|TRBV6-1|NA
TGTGCCAGCAGTGAACCCGGGGAGATAGCCTACGAGCAGTACTTC
CASSEPGEIAYEQYF
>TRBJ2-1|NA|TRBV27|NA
TGTGCCAGCAGTCCCCCTCCCTACAATGAGCAGTTCTTC
CASSPPPYNEQFF
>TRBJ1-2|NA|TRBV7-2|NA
TGTGCCAGCACCAAGCAGGGGAACTATGGCTACACCTTC
CASTKQGNYGYTF
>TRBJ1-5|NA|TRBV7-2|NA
TGTGCCAGCAGCTTAATTGCCAATCAGCCCCAGCATTTT
CASSLIANQPQHF
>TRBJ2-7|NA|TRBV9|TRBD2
TGTGCCAGCAGCGTAGGAGCGGGAGGGGACTACGAGCAGTACTTC
CASSVGAGGDYEQYF
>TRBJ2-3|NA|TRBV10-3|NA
TGTGCCATCAGTGACTCGCAGGCCCTCGAGGATACGCAGTATTTT
CAISDSQALEDTQYF
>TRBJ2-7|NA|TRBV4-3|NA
TGCGCCAGCAGCCCCGGAGGGGGCTACGAGCAGTACTTC
CASSPGGGYEQYF